Listed here are 24 T cell receptor beta chains from one sample, sequenced in a study of cytomegalovirus exposure and HLA in healthy donors. 13 Jbeta primers and 60 Vbeta primers were used for the PCR. Clones were sequenced by immunoSEQ multiplex PCR, and TCRdb holds only the in-frame ones, with some missing. The repertoire holds 250,000 to 350,000 clones, with 80% as singletons. Sequencing was done on a sample of PBMCs. The receptors come from a girl aged 2 to 9 in good health and CMV-seronegative.

The J gene is TRBJ1-4, the V gene TRBV6-6; D is uncertain. Trimming left V 6 bases short and J 2 bases short, with 16 bases between. Germline CDR1 is MNHNY and CDR2 is SVGAGI (reference sequence). The CDR3 is 16 amino acids. This CDR3 is CASSRRIVATNEKLFF. CDR3 DNA: TGTGCCAGCAGCCGCAGGATAGTAGCGACTAATGAAAAACTGTTTTTT.

The chain carries TRBV5-6 and TRBJ2-5, with TRBD2 matching over 7 bases. Trimming took 0 bases from V and 5 from J; bases not matched to a gene: 13. The length of the CDR3 is 17 residues. Germline CDR1 SGHDT, CDR2 YYEEEE. The CDR3 region is CASSLVWGGEAQETQYF. CDR3 DNA: TGTGCCAGCAGCTTGGTATGGGGGGGTGAGGCTCAGGAGACCCAGTACTTC.

The J gene is TRBJ1-6, the V gene TRBV19; 7 nucleotides match TRBD1. The CDR3 has 14 residues. Germline assignment: CDR1 LNHDA and CDR2 SQIVND (reference sequence). Losses at the gene ends were 5 bases for V and 7 bases for J; bases not matched to a gene: 5. CDR3 residues: CASSPGQKNSPLHF. DNA of the CDR3: TGTGCCAGTAGTCCGGGACAGAAAAATTCACCCCTCCACTTT.

CDR3 region: CASSLGGQGAVSGKLFF. DNA for the CDR3: TGTGCCAGCAGTTTAGGGGGACAGGGGGCTGTCTCTGGAAAACTGTTTTTT. The chain is built from TRBV27 and TRBJ1-4, with 12 positions matching TRBD1. The ends lost 2 bases at V and 10 bases at J; junction bases unmatched: 11. The CDR3 extends over 17 amino acids. Germline V lookup: CDR1 MNHEY, CDR2 SMNVEV (reference sequence).

The chain uses TRBV6-1 and TRBJ2-7; D is perhaps TRBD2 (5 bases). CDR1 is MNHNS, CDR2 SASEGT, per germline. V shed 6 bases and J shed 0 bases, with 15 bases lying between them. The CDR3 extends over 15 amino acids. The DNA of the CDR3 is TGTGCCAGCAGAGTAGCGCTCGGAGGCTCCTACGAGCAGTACTTC. It specifies CASRVALGGSYEQYF.

The chain links TRBV6-5 to TRBJ2-7; 13 bases line up with TRBD2. V dropped 4 bases and J dropped 9; count of bases not matched to a gene: 6. The CDR3 is 14 amino acids. Germline lookup yields CDR1 MNHEY and CDR2 SVGAGI. The CDR3 DNA sequence: TGTGCCAGCAGTTCGACTAGCGGGGGGACGGCGCAGTACTTC. Protein sequence: CASSSTSGGTAQYF.

The J gene is TRBJ2-5, the V gene TRBV19; D is undetermined. Germline V CDR1 and CDR2: LNHDA, SQIVND (reference sequence). Trimming removed 3 bases from V and 3 bases from J, with 8 bases in between. This CDR3 has 13 residues. CDR3 in amino acids: CASSMRPEETQYF. The CDR3 coding sequence is TGTGCCAGTAGTATGAGGCCGGAAGAGACCCAGTACTTC.

This rearrangement joins TRBV9 to TRBJ1-3, with D hard to call. The V end lost 0 bases, the J end lost 0 bases, and 10 bases lay between the germline ends. Germline V CDR1 and CDR2: SGDLS, YYNGEE. The length of the CDR3 is 16 residues. CDR3 region: CASSVEAGGSGNTIYF. CDR3 nucleotides: TGTGCCAGCAGCGTAGAAGCGGGAGGCTCTGGAAACACCATATATTTT.

V and J are TRBV9 and TRBJ2-7, with 9 bases matching TRBD1. Germline CDR1 reads SGDLS; CDR2 reads YYNGEE. CDR3 length: 14 residues. Losses at the gene ends were 4 bases for V and 3 bases for J; bases not matched to a gene: 5. This CDR3 is CASSPRDRDYEQYF. For the CDR3, the DNA is TGTGCCAGCAGCCCACGGGACAGGGACTACGAGCAGTACTTC.

This clone appeared a single time. The chain employs TRBV10-2 and TRBJ1-4, with 7 positions matching TRBD1. The V gene's germline CDR1 is WSHSY and CDR2 SAAADI. The CDR3 is made up of 15 amino acids. The trim removed 8 bases at V and 4 bases at J, leaving 10 bases unmatched. CDR3 in DNA: TGCGCCAGCGGGCGATGGACAGGAAATAATGAAAAACTGTTTTTT. Translating gives CASGRWTGNNEKLFF.

The chain uses TRBV13 and TRBJ1-3; D call uncertain. CDR3 length equals 14 residues. The V gene's germline CDR1 is PRHDT and CDR2 FYEKMQ (reference sequence). Deletions cut 5 bases from V and 6 bases from J, with 14 bases between. CDR3 nucleotide sequence: TGTGCCAGCAGCCCCCGTCGACTCGTAAACACCATATATTTT. This translates into CASSPRRLVNTIYF.

CDR3 sequence: CASSGGTGPGLYNEQFF. Written as DNA, the CDR3 is TGTGCCAGCAGTGGCGGGACTGGCCCCGGTCTGTACAATGAGCAGTTCTTC. The rearrangement uses TRBV25-1 and TRBJ2-1; D is perhaps TRBD2 (6 bases). This CDR3 has 17 amino acids. CDR1 and CDR2 (germline): MGHDK, SYGVNS. With 4 bases removed from V and 4 bases from J, the gap between germline ends came to 20 bases.

This sequence joins TRBV9 and TRBJ2-7, with 7 positions matching TRBD2. Germline values: CDR1 SGDLS, CDR2 YYNGEE. The V and J ends lost 0 bases and 2 bases, in that order; junction bases with no gene match: 5. The CDR3 runs 15 residues. The CDR3 spells CASSVGGGPPYEQYF. Here the CDR3 DNA reads TGTGCCAGCAGCGTAGGGGGAGGGCCCCCCTACGAGCAGTACTTC.

The genes are TRBV6-1 and TRBJ2-1, with D perhaps TRBD1 (5 bases). The germline V gene has CDR1 MNHNS and CDR2 SASEGT. V dropped 6 bases and J dropped 10 bases, with 10 bases sitting between them. The CDR3 loop spans 11 amino acids. CDR3 in DNA: TGTGCCAGCAGATGGAACAGGGAGCAGTTCTTC. Translation: CASRWNREQFF.

This clone was seen only a few times. The V and J genes are TRBV6-1 and TRBJ1-5; D remains unclear. The germline V gene encodes CDR1 MNHNS and CDR2 SASEGT. The CDR3 totals 12 residues. Trimming cost V 0 bases and J 10 bases, with 7 bases left between them. The CDR3 coding sequence is TGTGCCAGCAGTGAAGCCCGGAGCCCCCAGCATTTT. Translating gives CASSEARSPQHF.

V gene TRBV28 combines with J gene TRBJ1-2, with 9 bases matching TRBD1. The CDR3 extends over 13 amino acids. V dropped 11 bases and J dropped 4; count of bases not matched to a gene: 8. From germline, CDR1 is MDHEN and CDR2 SYDVKM. The CDR3 DNA reads as TGTGCCGGGGGACAGGGACTACCCTATGGCTACACCTTC. This codes for CAGGQGLPYGYTF.

The rearrangement links TRBV27 to TRBJ1-1; no reliable D call. Deletions cut 4 bases from V and 5 bases from J, with 8 bases between. The CDR3 contains 12 residues. Germline-derived CDR1 and CDR2 are MNHEY and SMNVEV (reference sequence). The CDR3 sequence: CASSSLGTEAFF. The CDR3 DNA reads as TGTGCCAGCAGTTCCCTCGGGACTGAAGCTTTCTTT.

This clone was counted a few times. V and J are TRBV2 and TRBJ2-1; a weak D match, TRBD1 (6 bases). The CDR3 has 15 residues. Between the trimmed V and J ends, which lost 1 base and 8 bases, there was a span of 15 bases. Germline V gene data show CDR1 as SNHLY and CDR2 as FYNNEI. CDR3 region: CASSEESGTSYEQFF. The CDR3 bases are TGTGCCAGCAGTGAAGAGAGTGGGACAAGCTATGAGCAGTTCTTC. Drawing the rest from reference TRBV2 and TRBJ2-1, the complete variable domain is EPEVTQTPSHQVTQMGQEVILRCVPISNHLYFYWYRQILGQKVEFLVSFYNNEISEKSEIFDDQFSVERPDGSNFTLKIRSTKLEDSAMYFCASSEESGTSYEQFFGPGTRLTVL.

The chain carries TRBV5-1 and TRBJ2-3, with D maybe TRBD2 (5 bases). The V gene's germline CDR1 is SGHRS and CDR2 YFSETQ. The CDR3 extends over 16 amino acids. The V and J ends lost 1 base and 2 bases respectively, with 14 bases between them. The CDR3 spells CASSLISAGFTDTQYF. CDR3 nucleotides: TGCGCCAGCAGCTTGATCTCTGCGGGTTTCACAGATACGCAGTATTTT.

The V call is TRBV7-2, the J call TRBJ1-1; no definite D call. Trimming left V 0 bases short and J 8 bases short, with 10 bases between. There are 13 residues in the CDR3. Germline CDR1 and CDR2: SGHTA and FQGNSA. The CDR3 coding sequence is TGTGCCAGCAGCTTAGCAGAAACTCAAGAAGCTTTCTTT. As protein: CASSLAETQEAFF.

The V gene is TRBV25-1, the J gene TRBJ1-3; tentative D call: TRBD1 (5 bases). Trimming cost V 0 bases and J 3 bases, with 9 bases left between them. This CDR3 contains 15 residues. Germline-derived CDR1 and CDR2 are MGHDK and SYGVNS. CDR3 nucleotide sequence: TGTGCCAGCAGTGAATACAGGGTGGGTGGAAACACCATATATTTT. This translates into CASSEYRVGGNTIYF.

The gene calls are TRBV19 and TRBJ1-1; D remains ambiguous. Germline CDR1 is LNHDA and CDR2 is SQIVND (reference sequence). Trimming took 3 bases from V and 4 from J, leaving 12 bases between them. The CDR3 is made up of 14 amino acids. The CDR3 DNA sequence: TGTGCCAGTAGTATGTCCGGGTTTTTCACTGAAGCTTTCTTT. Translating gives CASSMSGFFTEAFF.

The chain employs TRBV11-2 and TRBJ2-5; 10 nucleotides agree with TRBD1. There are 15 residues in the CDR3. The V gene's germline CDR1 is SGHAT and CDR2 FQNNGV. Unmatched junction bases numbered 8, after V lost 5 bases and J lost 5 bases. The CDR3 region has the DNA TGTGCCAGCAGCGTAGGACAGGGGGGATTTGAGACCCAGTACTTC. Its translation is CASSVGQGGFETQYF.

Comments on this clone: At the DNA level, this CDR3 is encoded by other sequences in the same sample as well. CDR3 nucleotide sequence: TGTGCCAGCAGTGCAGGGGGCTACGAGCAGTACTTC. Protein sequence: CASSAGGYEQYF. This chain connects TRBV28 to TRBJ2-7, with 7 positions matching TRBD1. V trimming: 5 bases; J trimming: 3 bases; junction bases outside the gene matches: 1. Per the germline V gene, CDR1 is MDHEN and CDR2 is SYDVKM. The CDR3 length is 12 residues. Combining the CDR3 with reference TRBV28 and TRBJ2-7 gives the whole variable domain DVKVTQSSRYLVKRTGEKVFLECVQDMDHENMFWYRQDPGLGLRLIYFSYDVKMKEKGDIPEGYSVSREKKERFSLILESASTNQTSMYLCASSAGGYEQYFGPGTRLTVT.